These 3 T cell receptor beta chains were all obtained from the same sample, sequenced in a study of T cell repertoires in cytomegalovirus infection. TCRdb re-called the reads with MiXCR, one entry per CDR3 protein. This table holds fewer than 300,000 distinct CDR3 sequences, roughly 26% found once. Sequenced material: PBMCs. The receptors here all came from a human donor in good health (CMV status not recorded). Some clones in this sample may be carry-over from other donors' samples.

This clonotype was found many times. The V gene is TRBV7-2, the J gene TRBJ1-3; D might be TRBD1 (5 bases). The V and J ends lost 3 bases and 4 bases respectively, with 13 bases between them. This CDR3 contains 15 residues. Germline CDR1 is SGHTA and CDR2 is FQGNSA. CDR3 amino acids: CASSFEGRSGNTIYF. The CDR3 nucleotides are TGTGCCAGCAGCTTTGAGGGGCGTTCCGGAAACACCATATATTTT.

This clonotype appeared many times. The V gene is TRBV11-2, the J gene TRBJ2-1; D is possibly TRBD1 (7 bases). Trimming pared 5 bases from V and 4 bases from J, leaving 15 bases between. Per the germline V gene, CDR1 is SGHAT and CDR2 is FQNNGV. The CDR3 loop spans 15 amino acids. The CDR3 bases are TGTGCCAGCAGCCAATACCAGGGGGGTTACAATGAGCAGTTCTTC. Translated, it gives CASSQYQGGYNEQFF.

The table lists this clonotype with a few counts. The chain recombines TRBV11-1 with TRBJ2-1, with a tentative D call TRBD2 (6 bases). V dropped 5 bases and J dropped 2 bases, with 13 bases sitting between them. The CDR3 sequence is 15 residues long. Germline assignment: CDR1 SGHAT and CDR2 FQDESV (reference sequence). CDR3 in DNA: TGTGCCAGCAGCCAGACTAGTGTCGCCTACAATGAGCAGTTCTTC. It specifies CASSQTSVAYNEQFF.